These T cell receptor beta chains were read from a single sample in a study of CD8 T cells in Susac syndrome. MiXCR, run by TCRdb on the immunoSEQ multiplex PCR reads, gives a single entry per CDR3 protein. The sample includes around 77,000 distinct CDR3 sequences, 96% of them seen just once. Source material: CD4+ T cells from PBMCs. All receptors come from a human donor with multiple sclerosis. Both conserved end residues are part of each CDR3. Each record gives: J gene, D gene, clone size, V gene, CDR3 protein, CDR3 DNA. A D gene is named only where the DNA matches it firmly. Where a row states a size, it is once, few, many or the class of an expanded clone; other rows omit it.

J gene: TRBJ2-1
D gene: TRBD2
clone size: .
V gene: TRBV7-8
CDR3 protein: CASSPPRGGGYNEQFF
CDR3 DNA: TGTGCCAGCAGCCCACCTCGCGGGGGAGGTTACAATGAGCAGTTCTTC

J gene: TRBJ2-1
D gene: TRBD1
clone size: .
V gene: TRBV6-2/TRBV6-3
CDR3 protein: CASSRGQGAVEQFF
CDR3 DNA: TGTGCCAGCAGTAGGGGACAGGGGGCAGTCGAGCAGTTCTTC

J gene: TRBJ1-2
D gene: .
clone size: .
V gene: TRBV20-1
CDR3 protein: CSANPGLYGYTF
CDR3 DNA: TGCAGTGCTAACCCAGGACTTTATGGCTACACCTTC

J gene: TRBJ1-1
D gene: TRBD1
clone size: .
V gene: TRBV12-3/TRBV12-4
CDR3 protein: CASCRQGQGSEAFF
CDR3 DNA: TGTGCCAGCTGCCGACAGGGGCAGGGCTCTGAAGCTTTCTTT

J gene: TRBJ1-5
D gene: .
clone size: .
V gene: TRBV20-1
CDR3 protein: CSARDTQPGSISNQPQHF
CDR3 DNA: TGCAGTGCTAGAGATACCCAGCCGGGGTCAATTAGCAATCAGCCCCAGCATTTT

J gene: TRBJ1-4
D gene: .
clone size: .
V gene: TRBV27
CDR3 protein: CASRPSGLNEKLFF
CDR3 DNA: TGTGCCAGCAGGCCATCGGGGTTGAATGAAAAACTGTTTTTT

J gene: TRBJ2-7
D gene: .
clone size: .
V gene: TRBV4-1
CDR3 protein: CASSHNGSKSYEQYF
CDR3 DNA: TGCGCCAGCAGCCACAATGGGAGCAAGTCCTACGAGCAGTACTTC

J gene: TRBJ2-2
D gene: .
clone size: .
V gene: TRBV7-9
CDR3 protein: CASSFAGWSGELFF
CDR3 DNA: TGTGCCAGCAGCTTCGCGGGGTGGTCCGGGGAGCTGTTTTTT

J gene: TRBJ2-3
D gene: .
clone size: .
V gene: TRBV29-1
CDR3 protein: CSVVAAGGSPDTQYF
CDR3 DNA: TGCAGCGTTGTCGCGGCAGGAGGGTCCCCAGATACGCAGTATTTT

J gene: TRBJ2-7
D gene: .
clone size: .
V gene: TRBV11-3
CDR3 protein: CASSLERQGPYEQYF
CDR3 DNA: TGTGCCAGCAGCTTAGAACGGCAGGGACCCTACGAGCAGTACTTC

J gene: TRBJ1-2
D gene: .
clone size: .
V gene: TRBV6-5
CDR3 protein: CASSYSKWGAYGYTF
CDR3 DNA: TGTGCCAGCAGTTACTCGAAGTGGGGGGCCTATGGCTACACCTTC

J gene: TRBJ1-5
D gene: .
clone size: .
V gene: TRBV2
CDR3 protein: CASSAGRSNQPQHF
CDR3 DNA: TGTGCCAGCAGTGCGGGCCGTAGCAATCAGCCCCAGCATTTT

J gene: TRBJ2-7
D gene: .
clone size: .
V gene: TRBV15
CDR3 protein: CATSREPEGLWEQYF
CDR3 DNA: TGTGCCACCAGCAGAGAGCCCGAGGGGCTGTGGGAGCAGTACTTC

J gene: TRBJ2-1
D gene: TRBD2
clone size: .
V gene: TRBV11-2
CDR3 protein: CASTPTSGLYNEQFF
CDR3 DNA: TGTGCCAGCACCCCGACTAGCGGATTATACAATGAGCAGTTCTTC

J gene: TRBJ2-2
D gene: .
clone size: .
V gene: TRBV7-8
CDR3 protein: CASSFPRLNTGELFF
CDR3 DNA: TGTGCCAGCAGCTTCCCTCGCCTAAACACCGGGGAGCTGTTTTTT

J gene: TRBJ1-4
D gene: .
clone size: .
V gene: TRBV5-1
CDR3 protein: CASSLDGQQTEKLFF
CDR3 DNA: TGCGCCAGCAGCTTGGACGGACAGCAAACTGAAAAACTGTTTTTT

J gene: TRBJ2-1
D gene: .
clone size: once
V gene: TRBV10-3
CDR3 protein: CAISEGQSSYNEQFF
CDR3 DNA: TGTGCCATCAGTGAAGGACAGAGCTCCTACAATGAGCAGTTCTTC

J gene: TRBJ2-1
D gene: .
clone size: .
V gene: TRBV20-1
CDR3 protein: CSARDPGGPGNEQFF
CDR3 DNA: TGCAGTGCTAGAGATCCCGGGGGGCCAGGTAATGAGCAGTTCTTC

J gene: TRBJ1-2
D gene: TRBD1
clone size: .
V gene: TRBV5-4
CDR3 protein: CASSFPGQNYGYTF
CDR3 DNA: TGTGCCAGCAGCTTCCCGGGACAGAACTATGGCTACACCTTC

J gene: TRBJ2-7
D gene: .
clone size: .
V gene: TRBV6-6
CDR3 protein: CASTSPGSSYEQYF
CDR3 DNA: TGTGCCAGCACTTCTCCCGGGAGCTCCTACGAGCAGTACTTC

J gene: TRBJ2-7
D gene: .
clone size: .
V gene: TRBV6-6
CDR3 protein: CASSYGKDRSSYEQYF
CDR3 DNA: TGTGCCAGCAGTTACGGGAAGGACCGCAGCTCCTACGAGCAGTACTTC

J gene: TRBJ2-3
D gene: TRBD1
clone size: once
V gene: TRBV4-3
CDR3 protein: CASSQDRQGAGSTDTQYF
CDR3 DNA: TGCGCCAGCAGCCAAGATCGTCAGGGGGCGGGTAGCACAGATACGCAGTATTTT

J gene: TRBJ1-1
D gene: .
clone size: .
V gene: TRBV15
CDR3 protein: CATSRGEGWTEAFF
CDR3 DNA: TGTGCCACCAGCAGAGGCGAGGGTTGGACTGAAGCTTTCTTT

J gene: TRBJ2-5
D gene: TRBD1
clone size: .
V gene: TRBV12-3/TRBV12-4
CDR3 protein: CASRQGARETQYF
CDR3 DNA: TGTGCCAGCAGACAGGGGGCCCGGGAGACCCAGTACTTC

J gene: TRBJ1-6
D gene: TRBD1
clone size: .
V gene: TRBV6-1
CDR3 protein: CASSAETGGVGSPLHF
CDR3 DNA: TGTGCCAGCAGTGCCGAAACAGGGGGAGTTGGATCACCCCTCCACTTT

J gene: TRBJ2-2
D gene: .
clone size: .
V gene: TRBV4-2
CDR3 protein: CASSQGPGSTGELFF
CDR3 DNA: TGTGCCAGCAGCCAAGGCCCGGGTAGCACCGGGGAGCTGTTTTTT